This T cell receptor beta chain was recovered during a study of blood T cell repertoires in COVID-19 (dated by TCRdb to the early 2020s). About the study as a whole: Samples covering the acute and convalescent phases of COVID-19 were provided by collaborators in the United States, Italy and Spain. The material from the prospective study consisted of cDNA or gDNA derived from T cells, B-cell-depleted T cells, or PBMCs. Subjects who had been exposed to COVID-19, were actively infected with it, or had recovered from it provided the deeply sampled blood TCRbeta repertoires that made up the dataset. A freely available public database, intended as a resource for researchers studying the immune response to SARS-CoV-2, is where the repertoires were released. The samples were drawn from two sources: the first 160 participants of the ongoing ImmuneRACE study, and 1,254 subjects contributed by 6 global collaborators. A de-identified subject ID, COVID-19 status, age in years and sex were almost always included in the sample metadata. Where available, HLA class I and class II types were obtained from metadata supplied by the sample provider rather than from assay-based typing.

What the study reported, not specific to this receptor: Clinical and demographic metadata were provided uncurated, with the amount varying by source and participant.

In the prospective study, participants were roughly 18 to 100 years old, resided in under 30 geographic areas of the United States, and were enrolled through a virtual design. To assign participants to cohorts, the prospective study relied on clinical history that participants themselves reported in a screening survey and a study questionnaire. A participant counted as exposed if, within 2 weeks of entering the study, that participant had been in contact with someone who had a PCR-confirmed or clinician-diagnosed COVID-19 case. Each participant in the prospective study had whole blood, serum and a nasopharyngeal or oropharyngeal swab collected by mobile phlebotomists. Over a roughly two-month period, participants in the prospective study had the option of providing additional blood draws and questionnaires. Prospective study blood samples were shipped either frozen or at room temperature before DNA extraction.

With respect to this clone: Its antigen is currently not known. Base qualities are not at hand, and no much larger clone is one base apart.

TCRbeta CDR3 regions were amplified from genomic DNA using the immunoSEQ Assay, a bias-controlled multiplex PCR. The authors' pipeline ran thus. The number of nucleated cells in each sample was estimated by amplification of reference gene primers within the assay. To quantify the absolute abundance of each unique TCRbeta CDR3 rearrangement, sequence reads were collapsed and filtered. Productive Simpson clonality was computed per sample as the square root of Simpson's diversity index over productive rearrangements. This immuneACCESS table, as held by TCRdb, lists in-frame sequences with V and J called but not all clones. Of the missing ones, under half trace to an unresolved V gene in checked studies; the others have no known cause. Clone size and the V and J calls come from that table; the DNA yielded D and trimming. Counted in this sample were approximately 300,000 clones; around 85% of them appeared once. The top ten clonotypes cover 1.5% to 2% of the sample.

Sequenced sample: PBMCs or T cells enriched from blood (not recorded which). This TCR was sampled from a woman in her twenties or thirties who had been exposed to COVID-19.

CDR3 protein: CASRPRDAGELFF. The bases read TGTGCCAGCAGACCCAGGGATGCCGGGGAGCTGTTTTTT. The chain couples TRBV14 to TRBJ2-2, with TRBD1 tentatively as D gene (5 bases match). V is cut by 6 bases and J by 6 bases, and the space between the germline ends is 11 bases. The CDR3 starts with the cysteine, ends with the phenylalanine, and has 13 residues. Of the read, only the CDR3 DNA is kept; its 39 bases are in frame from base 1. From the germline V gene, CDR1 is SGHDN and CDR2 is FVKESK.